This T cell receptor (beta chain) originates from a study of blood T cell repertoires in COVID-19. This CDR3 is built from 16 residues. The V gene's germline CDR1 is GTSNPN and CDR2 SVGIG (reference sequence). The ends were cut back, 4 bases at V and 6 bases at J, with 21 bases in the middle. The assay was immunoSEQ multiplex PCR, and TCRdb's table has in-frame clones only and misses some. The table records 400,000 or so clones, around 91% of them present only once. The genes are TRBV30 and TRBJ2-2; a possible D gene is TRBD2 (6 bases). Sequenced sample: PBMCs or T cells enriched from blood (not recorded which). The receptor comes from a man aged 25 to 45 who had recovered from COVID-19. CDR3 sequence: CAWNKGLMGDSGELFF. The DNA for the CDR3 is TGTGCCTGGAACAAGGGACTGATGGGGGACTCCGGGGAGCTGTTTTTT.